These 29 T cell receptor beta chains were sequenced from one sample in a study of OX40 agonist ivuxolimab in advanced cancers. TCRdb's table, derived via immunoSEQ multiplex PCR, lists solely in-frame clones and lacks some. Among 55,000 to 75,000 clones listed, nearly 95% were seen once. Sequencing used CD4+ or CD8+ T cells sorted from blood, obtained in a trial of the OX40 agonist ivuxolimab. The receptors originated from an adult with an advanced solid tumor such as melanoma, head and neck, liver or kidney cancer.

This chain joins TRBV19 and TRBJ2-5, with 7 nucleotides matching TRBD1. The CDR3 sequence is 17 residues long. V was pared by 0 bases and J by 4 bases, with 11 bases of the junction left unmatched. CDR1 is LNHDA, CDR2 SQIVND, per germline (reference sequence). CDR3 sequence: CASSIDYGRGIAETQYF. The CDR3 nucleotides read TGTGCCAGTAGTATAGATTACGGCAGGGGGATTGCAGAGACCCAGTACTTC.

V gene TRBV7-2 combines with J gene TRBJ1-1; possible D gene TRBD1, 6 bases. Trimming removed 5 bases from V and 1 base from J, with 11 bases in between. Germline V gene sequence: CDR1 SGHTA, CDR2 FQGNSA. This CDR3 region has 14 residues. CDR3 DNA sequence: TGTGCCAGCAGCCTCCTGGACAGGAACACTGAAGCTTTCTTT. Its protein is CASSLLDRNTEAFF.

This clone was seen a few times. The chain carries TRBV27 and TRBJ2-7; TRBD1 matches 10 bases. CDR3 length equals 14 residues. CDR1 MNHEY and CDR2 SMNVEV come from the germline V gene (reference sequence). Trimming removed 8 bases from V and 6 bases from J; junction bases left unmatched: 10. CDR3 sequence: CASDDRGRLGEQYF. Here the CDR3 DNA reads TGTGCCAGCGACGACAGGGGGCGCTTGGGCGAGCAGTACTTC.

The chain couples TRBV28 to TRBJ2-7; TRBD2 aligns across 13 bases. V lost 6 bases and J lost 0; bases outside the gene matches: 5. The CDR3 is made up of 16 amino acids. The germline CDR1 and CDR2 sequences are MDHEN and SYDVKM. The CDR3 is CASRGTSGTPSYEQYF. In nucleotides, the CDR3 is TGTGCCAGCAGGGGGACTAGCGGGACCCCCTCCTACGAGCAGTACTTC.

The chain is built from TRBV28 and TRBJ2-7; D gene uncertain. This CDR3 is built from 12 residues. Trimming shortened V by 3 bases and J by 3 bases, and 6 bases separated the two germline ends. The germline CDR1 and CDR2 sequences are MDHEN and SYDVKM. The CDR3 DNA follows: TGTGCCAGCAGTTTCCCTAACTACGAGCAGTACTTC. This translates into CASSFPNYEQYF.

The V and J genes are TRBV19 and TRBJ2-7; D gene uncertain. Trimming left V 1 base short and J 1 base short, with 11 bases between. The CDR3 has 15 amino acids. Looked up from germline, CDR1 is LNHDA and CDR2 is SQIVND (reference sequence). The CDR3 loop reads CASSIAADPSYEQYF. Written as DNA, the CDR3 is TGTGCCAGTAGTATAGCTGCAGATCCTTCCTACGAGCAGTACTTC. The variable domain in full, completed from reference TRBV19 and TRBJ2-7, reads DGGITQSPKYLFRKEGQNVTLSCEQNLNHDAMYWYRQDPGQGLRLIYYSQIVNDFQKGDIAEGYSVSREKKESFPLTVTSAQKNPTAFYLCASSIAADPSYEQYFGPGTRLTVT.

This chain links TRBV13 with TRBJ2-1; no reliable D call. Germline V gives CDR1 PRHDT, CDR2 FYEKMQ (reference sequence). With 5 bases removed from V and 4 bases from J, the gap between germline ends came to 3 bases. There are 11 residues in the CDR3. The CDR3 sequence is CASSQYNEQFF. The DNA of the CDR3 is TGTGCCAGCAGCCAGTACAATGAGCAGTTCTTC.

This chain uses TRBV20-1 with TRBJ2-7, with a possible D match to TRBD1 (6 bases). CDR1 is DFQATT, CDR2 SNEGSKA, per germline (reference sequence). The ends were cut back, 5 bases at V and 4 bases at J, with 9 bases in the middle. The CDR3 length is 11 residues. For the CDR3, the DNA is TGCAGTGCTCTGACAGGTTACGAGCAGTACTTC. The encoded protein is CSALTGYEQYF.

The V call is TRBV4-1, the J call TRBJ2-1, with D perhaps matching TRBD2 (6 bases). Germline loops: CDR1 MGHRA, CDR2 YSYEKL. CDR3 length: 15 amino acids. Trimming took 1 base from V and 2 from J, leaving 9 bases between them. The chain's CDR3 is CASSQGGLPYNEQFF. In DNA form, the CDR3 reads TGCGCCAGCAGCCAAGGGGGACTCCCCTACAATGAGCAGTTCTTC.

V usage is TRBV4-2 and J usage is TRBJ2-3; 7 bases are shared with TRBD2. The germline CDR1 and CDR2 sequences are LGHNA and YNFKEQ. V was clipped by 4 bases and J by 0 bases; unmatched bases: 19. This CDR3 is built from 20 residues. The CDR3 DNA follows: TGTGCCAGCAGCCGAGAAATCGGGACCGGGAGGCCACCTAGCACAGATACGCAGTATTTT. Translation gives CASSREIGTGRPPSTDTQYF.

The J gene is TRBJ2-3, the V gene TRBV29-1; D may be TRBD2 (5 bases). Germline-derived CDR1 and CDR2 are SQVTM and ANQGSEA. This CDR3 spans 13 amino acids. Trimming pared 6 bases from V and 1 base from J, leaving 11 bases between. The CDR3 DNA sequence: TGCAGCGTCACCCTCGGGGGCACAGATACGCAGTATTTT. Translation gives CSVTLGGTDTQYF.

V and J are TRBV19 and TRBJ1-1; D gene uncertain. Germline V gives CDR1 LNHDA, CDR2 SQIVND (reference sequence). V was trimmed by 5 bases and J by 4 bases, leaving 14 bases between them. The CDR3 contains 14 residues. CDR3 sequence: CASSPPHRATEAFF. The CDR3 DNA reads as TGTGCCAGTAGTCCCCCGCACCGTGCCACTGAAGCTTTCTTT.

The chain is built from TRBV13 and TRBJ2-5; D remains unclear. The J call may not be correct, given that the DNA end is closer to TRBJ2-7. Germline V gives CDR1 PRHDT, CDR2 FYEKMQ (reference sequence). The CDR3 runs to 12 residues. The CDR3 coding sequence is TGTGCCAGCAGCTCCTCGACATTCGAGCAGTACTTC. It yields the protein CASSSSTFEQYF.

In nucleotides, the CDR3 is TGTGCCAGCAGTTCCCGACTACCCGGAGTTACAGATACGCAGTATTTT. Translated: CASSSRLPGVTDTQYF. The chain joins TRBV27 to TRBJ2-3, with D possibly TRBD2 on 5 matching bases. CDR1 is MNHEY and CDR2 is SMNVEV in the germline V gene (reference sequence). Trimming shortened V by 4 bases and J by 3 bases, and 17 bases separated the two germline ends. CDR3 size: 16 residues.

The chain has TRBV5-6 and TRBJ1-4, with TRBD1 matching 10 bases. The V segment lost 3 bases and the J segment 6 bases; nucleotides outside the gene matches: 2. CDR3 length equals 14 residues. Per the germline V gene, CDR1 is SGHDT and CDR2 is YYEEEE. CDR3 DNA sequence: TGTGCCAGCAGCTCCGGGACAGGGGATGAAAAACTGTTTTTT. Amino acids: CASSSGTGDEKLFF. The variable domain in full, with the rest retrieved from reference TRBV5-6 and TRBJ1-4, is DAGVTQSPTHLIKTRGQQVTLRCSPKSGHDTVSWYQQALGQGPQFIFQYYEEEERQRGNFPDRFSGHQFPNYSSELNVNALLLGDSALYLCASSSGTGDEKLFFGSGTQLSVL.

CDR3 residues: CTSSQGQGFPFSGNTIYF. CDR3 DNA sequence: TGCACCAGCAGCCAAGGACAGGGGTTCCCATTCTCTGGAAACACCATATATTTT. The chain combines TRBV1 with TRBJ1-3; the D call of TRBD1 is as the table states it, not checked on the DNA. TRBV1 is a pseudogene. CDR3 length: 18 residues.

CDR3 bases: TGTGCCATCAGTGAGGCGACCCTCCCCCACAATGAGCAGTTCTTC. Protein: CAISEATLPHNEQFF. The chain joins TRBV10-3 to TRBJ2-1; D call uncertain. There are 15 residues in the CDR3. The germline V gene encodes CDR1 ENHRY and CDR2 SYGVKD. The V gene lost 2 bases and the J gene lost 5 bases, with 13 bases spanning the gap.

The chain has TRBV27 and TRBJ2-1; tentative D call: TRBD1 (6 bases). V gave up 5 bases and J gave up 0 bases, with 8 bases separating them. This CDR3 comprises 14 residues. Germline CDR1 MNHEY, CDR2 SMNVEV (reference sequence). The CDR3 sequence is CASSRGSSYNEQFF. The CDR3 DNA reads TGTGCCAGCAGTAGGGGGAGCTCCTACAATGAGCAGTTCTTC.

The chain employs TRBV6-5 and TRBJ1-1; no clear D. V lost 7 bases to trimming and J lost 1 base, with 10 bases between them. Looked up from germline, CDR1 is MNHEY and CDR2 is SVGAGI. This CDR3 is built from 13 residues. CDR3 coding DNA: TGTGCCAGCACTGCAGACCCGAACACTGAAGCTTTCTTT. This gives the protein CASTADPNTEAFF.

Points on this clone: One end of the junction does not line up with germline, which may come from a read error. The CDR3: CASSLSMGRGSYGQYF. The CDR3 bases are TGTGCCAGCAGCCTATCTATGGGGAGGGGTTCCTACGGGCAGTACTTC. The chain is built from TRBV2 and TRBJ2-7, with TRBD2 matching over 7 bases. The CDR3 is made up of 16 amino acids. Germline V CDR1 and CDR2: SNHLY, FYNNEI.

This rearrangement joins TRBV5-1 to TRBJ2-5; 13 bases match TRBD2. The better agreement between TRBJ2-7 and the DNA end casts doubt on the J call. The CDR3 totals 15 residues. In germline, CDR1 is SGHRS, CDR2 YFSETQ. DNA for the CDR3: TGCGCCAGCAGCGCCGGGACTAGCGGGATCTACGAGCAGTACTTC. Its translation: CASSAGTSGIYEQYF.

V gene TRBV7-9 combines with J gene TRBJ1-4; 7 bases are a match to TRBD1. Per germline, CDR1 SEHNR and CDR2 FQNEAQ (reference sequence). The V gene end was trimmed by 2 bases and the J gene end by 3 bases; junction bases not matched to a gene: 6. There are 16 residues in the CDR3. The CDR3 loop is CASSLPSGQPNEKLFF. CDR3 sequence (DNA): TGTGCCAGCAGCTTACCTTCGGGACAGCCTAATGAAAAACTGTTTTTT.

The gene calls are TRBV7-9 and TRBJ2-3, with 9 bases aligning to TRBD2. The CDR3 contains 18 residues. J was trimmed by 5 bases and V by 7 bases; bases with no gene match: 19. Germline values: CDR1 SEHNR, CDR2 FQNEAQ (reference sequence). CDR3 sequence reads: CASTDWGRAIAGEDTQYF. CDR3 DNA: TGTGCCAGCACCGATTGGGGAAGGGCGATAGCGGGAGAAGATACGCAGTATTTT.

The chain links TRBV11-2 to TRBJ2-7; D possibly corresponds to TRBD1 (6 bases). Germline CDR1 SGHAT, CDR2 FQNNGV. V lost 3 bases, J lost 6 bases, and 9 bases lay in between. The CDR3 spans 12 residues. The CDR3 spells CASSLTGGEQYF. The CDR3 DNA follows: TGTGCCAGCAGCTTGACAGGAGGCGAGCAGTACTTC.

V and J are TRBV6-5 and TRBJ2-3; 9 bases are a match to TRBD2. CDR3 length: 14 amino acids. CDR1 and CDR2 (germline): MNHEY, SVGAGI. After removal of 4 bases from V and 8 bases from J, the junction contained 7 bases not matched to a gene. CDR3 amino acids: CASSLFNSGGTQYF. CDR3 nucleotides: TGTGCCAGCAGTTTGTTTAATAGCGGGGGTACGCAGTATTTT.

The chain employs TRBV14 and TRBJ1-5, with D unresolved. V lost 4 bases and J lost 6, with 19 bases in between. The CDR3 covers 16 residues. CDR1 and CDR2 from the germline V gene are SGHDN and FVKESK. The CDR3 protein is CASSPRFGRTRQPQHF. CDR3 DNA sequence: TGTGCCAGCAGCCCTAGATTCGGCAGGACCCGTCAGCCCCAGCATTTT. The full variable domain, its missing parts supplied by reference TRBV14 and TRBJ1-5, is EAGVTQFPSHSVIEKGQTVTLRCDPISGHDNLYWYRRVMGKEIKFLLHFVKESKQDESGMPNNRFLAERTGGTYSTLKVQPAELEDSGVYFCASSPRFGRTRQPQHFGDGTRLSIL.

This clone has a handful of counts. The chain combines TRBV2 with TRBJ1-1; D uncertain. Germline CDR1 reads SNHLY; CDR2 reads FYNNEI. Trimming removed 3 bases from V and 0 bases from J, with 8 bases in between. The CDR3 contains 14 residues. The CDR3 bases are TGTGCCAGCAGTGATCTGGGGTTGAACACTGAAGCTTTCTTT. It is translated as CASSDLGLNTEAFF.

V is TRBV14 and J is TRBJ1-2, with D hard to call. From germline, CDR1 is SGHDN and CDR2 FVKESK. Trimming cost V 1 base and J 1 base, with 13 bases left between them. The CDR3 consists of 16 residues. The DNA of the CDR3 is TGTGCCAGCAGCCAAGCCTGGTACGGTCATAACTATGGCTACACCTTC. It translates to CASSQAWYGHNYGYTF.

This rearrangement joins TRBV4-2 to TRBJ1-2; tentative D call: TRBD1 (5 bases). CDR1 and CDR2 from the germline V gene are LGHNA and YNFKEQ. CDR3 length: 15 amino acids. With 0 bases removed from V and 7 bases from J, the gap between germline ends came to 15 bases. The CDR3 sequence is CASSQEVTDTSGYTF. As DNA, the CDR3 is TGTGCCAGCAGCCAAGAAGTGACAGACACTAGTGGCTACACCTTC.